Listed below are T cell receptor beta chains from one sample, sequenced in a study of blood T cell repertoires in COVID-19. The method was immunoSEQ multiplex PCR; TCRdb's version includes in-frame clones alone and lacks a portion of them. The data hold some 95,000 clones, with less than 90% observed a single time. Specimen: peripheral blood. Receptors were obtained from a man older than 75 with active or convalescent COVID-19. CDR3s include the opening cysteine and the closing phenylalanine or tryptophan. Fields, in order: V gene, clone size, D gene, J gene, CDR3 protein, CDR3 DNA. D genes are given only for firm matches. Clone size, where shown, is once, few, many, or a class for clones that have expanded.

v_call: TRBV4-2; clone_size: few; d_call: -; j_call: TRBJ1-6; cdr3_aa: CASSQDGGSNSPLHF; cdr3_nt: TGTGCCAGCAGCCAAGACGGGGGGTCTAATTCACCCCTCCACTTT
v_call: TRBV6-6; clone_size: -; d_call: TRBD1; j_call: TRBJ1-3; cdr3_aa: CASRGQGTANTIYF; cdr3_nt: TGTGCCAGCAGGGGACAGGGAACTGCGAACACCATATATTTT
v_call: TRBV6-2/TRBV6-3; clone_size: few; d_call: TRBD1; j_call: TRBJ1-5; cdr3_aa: CASSRRGQYSNQPQHF; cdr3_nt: TGTGCCAGCAGCCGACGGGGACAGTATAGCAATCAGCCCCAGCATTTT
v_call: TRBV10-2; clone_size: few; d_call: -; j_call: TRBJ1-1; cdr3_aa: CASSESTGWNTEAFF; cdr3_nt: TGCGCCAGCAGTGAGTCAACAGGTTGGAACACTGAAGCTTTCTTT
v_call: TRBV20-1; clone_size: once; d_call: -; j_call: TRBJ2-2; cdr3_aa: CSASERIWLEDTGELFF; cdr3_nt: TGCAGTGCTAGTGAGCGGATCTGGCTAGAAGACACCGGGGAGCTGTTTTTT
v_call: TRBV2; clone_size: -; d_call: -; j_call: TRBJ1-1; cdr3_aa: CASLARADTEAFF; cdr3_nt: TGTGCCAGCCTTGCCAGGGCCGACACTGAAGCTTTCTTT
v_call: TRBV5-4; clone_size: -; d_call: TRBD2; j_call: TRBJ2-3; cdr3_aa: CASSSLAGGTDTQYF; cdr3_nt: TGTGCCAGCAGCAGCTTAGCGGGAGGCACAGATACGCAGTATTTT
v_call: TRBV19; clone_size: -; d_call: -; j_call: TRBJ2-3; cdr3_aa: CASSPFLGAGDTQYF; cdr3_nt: TGTGCCAGTAGTCCCTTCCTGGGGGCTGGAGATACGCAGTATTTT
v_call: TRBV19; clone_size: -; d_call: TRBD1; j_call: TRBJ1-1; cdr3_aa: CASSIRTGFPRSINTEAFF; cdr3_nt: TGTGCCAGTAGTATTCGGACAGGCTTCCCTCGTTCCATTAACACTGAAGCTTTCTTT
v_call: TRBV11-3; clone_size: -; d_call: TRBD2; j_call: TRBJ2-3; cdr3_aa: CASSSGTSGTSDTQYF; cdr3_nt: TGTGCCAGCAGCTCCGGGACTAGCGGGACAAGCGATACGCAGTATTTT
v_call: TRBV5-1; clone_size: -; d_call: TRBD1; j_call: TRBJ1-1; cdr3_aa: CASREGQGDMNTEAFF; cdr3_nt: TGCGCCAGCAGAGAGGGACAGGGAGACATGAACACTGAAGCTTTCTTT
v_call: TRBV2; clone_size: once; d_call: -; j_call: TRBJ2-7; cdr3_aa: CAGNRGGYEQYF; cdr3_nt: TGTGCCGGAAACAGGGGAGGCTACGAGCAGTACTTC
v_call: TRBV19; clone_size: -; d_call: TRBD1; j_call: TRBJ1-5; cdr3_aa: CASRRRDSGLTDKKVTF; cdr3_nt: TGTGCCAGTAGAAGGAGGGACAGCGGATTGACAGATAAAAAAGTGACTTTT
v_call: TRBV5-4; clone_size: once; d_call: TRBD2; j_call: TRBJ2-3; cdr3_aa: CASSPDRTSGRSDTQYF; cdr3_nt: TGTGCCAGCAGCCCGGACCGGACTAGCGGGAGGTCAGATACGCAGTATTTT
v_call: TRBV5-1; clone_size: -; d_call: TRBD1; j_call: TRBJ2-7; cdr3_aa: CASSRGQGTYYEQYF; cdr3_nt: TGCGCCAGCAGCCGGGGACAGGGTACCTACTACGAGCAGTACTTC
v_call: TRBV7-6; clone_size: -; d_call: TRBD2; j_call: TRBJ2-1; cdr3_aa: CASSLTVGSGSREQFF; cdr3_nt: TGTGCCAGCAGCCTCACCGTTGGTAGCGGGAGCCGTGAGCAGTTCTTC
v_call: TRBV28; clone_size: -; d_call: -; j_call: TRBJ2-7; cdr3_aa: CASSFGQSYEQYF; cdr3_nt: TGTGCCAGCAGTTTCGGACAGAGCTACGAGCAGTACTTC
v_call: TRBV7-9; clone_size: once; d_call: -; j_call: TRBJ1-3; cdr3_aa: CASSSRVYGNTIYF; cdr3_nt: TGTGCCAGCAGCAGCAGGGTTTATGGAAACACCATATATTTT
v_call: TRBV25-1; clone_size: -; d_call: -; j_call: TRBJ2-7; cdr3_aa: CASTTGGLYEQYF; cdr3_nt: TGTGCCAGCACCACCGGGGGATTGTACGAGCAGTACTTC
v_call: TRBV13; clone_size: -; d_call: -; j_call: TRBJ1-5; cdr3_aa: CASNRKEEGSNQPQHF; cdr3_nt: TGTGCCAGCAATAGAAAAGAGGAGGGGAGCAATCAGCCCCAGCATTTT
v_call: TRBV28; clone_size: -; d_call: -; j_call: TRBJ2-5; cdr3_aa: CASSLPQETQYF; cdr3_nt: TGTGCCAGCAGTTTACCTCAAGAGACCCAGTACTTC
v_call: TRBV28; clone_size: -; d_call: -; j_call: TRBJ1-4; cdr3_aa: CASSTPGGGEKLFF; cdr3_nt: TGTGCCAGCAGTACCCCGGGGGGCGGGGAAAAACTGTTTTTT
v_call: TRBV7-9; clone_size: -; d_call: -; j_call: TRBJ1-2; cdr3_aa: CASSLVGIANYGYTF; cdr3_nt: TGTGCCAGCAGCTTAGTGGGCATAGCTAACTATGGCTACACCTTC
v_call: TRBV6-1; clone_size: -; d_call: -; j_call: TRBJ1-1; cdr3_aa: CASSEQTGFLAFF; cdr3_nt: TGTGCCAGCAGTGAACAAACAGGGTTCTTGGCTTTCTTT
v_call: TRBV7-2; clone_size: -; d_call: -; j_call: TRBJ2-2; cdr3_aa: CASRIPGGRTGELFF; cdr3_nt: TGTGCCAGCAGAATCCCGGGGGGCCGGACCGGGGAGCTGTTTTTT
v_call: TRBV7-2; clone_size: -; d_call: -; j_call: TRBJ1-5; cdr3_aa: CASSFPGLYQPQHF; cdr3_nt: TGTGCCAGCAGCTTTCCGGGGTTGTATCAGCCCCAGCATTTT